This T cell receptor beta chain was obtained from a study of T-cell memory formation after mild COVID-19. Points from the study as a whole: Contracting CD4+ clones sat mainly in CM and EM; CD8+ in EMRA. Pre-infection memory contained some responding clones, which suggested that cross-reactive memory had joined.

Constant-segment primers and 5'RACE yielded cDNA libraries for TCR alpha and TCR beta, each carrying sample barcodes and UMIs. TCRdb passed the 5' RACE reads through MiXCR, listing each CDR3 protein once. The table includes around 200,000 distinct CDR3 sequences, more than 25% detected once. With 0 bases removed from V and 5 bases from J, the gap between germline ends came to 11 bases. Germline CDR1 SGHTA, CDR2 FQGTGA. The CDR3 extends over 14 amino acids. In its sample, this clonotype was seen many times. What it binds is unknown. The chain employs TRBV7-3 and TRBJ2-7, with D maybe TRBD2 (6 bases). Specimen: PBMCs or a T cell subset sorted from them (not recorded which). This TCR was recovered from an adult woman who had mild COVID-19 (a few samples of this study predate the infection). Cell type and time point are not known. The CDR3 nucleotides read TGTGCCAGCAGCTTAACGAGGTCTAGCGACGAGCAGTACTTC. Protein product: CASSLTRSSDEQYF.